Shown below are 12 T cell receptor beta chains from a single sample sequenced in a study of blood T cell repertoires in COVID-19. Generated by immunoSEQ multiplex PCR, the TCRdb table keeps only in-frame clones and is missing some. This sample yields about 25,000 clones, of which roughly 89% are seen a single time; around 4.9% belongs to the top ten. What was sequenced was peripheral blood. Source of these receptors: an older man with active COVID-19.

The DNA for the CDR3 is TGTGCCAGCAGTACCAGGGGAGCCTACGAGCAGTACTTC. Amino acids: CASSTRGAYEQYF. The chain links TRBV12-3 or TRBV12-4 to TRBJ2-7; perhaps TRBD1 as D (6 bases). V dropped 5 bases and J dropped 2 bases, with 10 bases sitting between them. This CDR3 is built from 13 residues.

The J gene is TRBJ1-5, the V gene TRBV2; D possibly corresponds to TRBD1 (6 bases). In germline, CDR1 is SNHLY, CDR2 FYNNEI. The CDR3 runs 11 residues. Trimming pared 6 bases from V and 15 bases from J, leaving 15 bases between. CDR3 protein: CASSLGALGHF. CDR3 coding DNA: TGTGCCAGCAGCTTGGGGGCCCTGGGGCATTTT.

The gene calls are TRBV11-1 and TRBJ2-1; 8 bases are shared with TRBD1. V was pared by 6 bases and J by 2 bases, with 6 bases of the junction left unmatched. The length of the CDR3 is 15 residues. Germline CDR1 SGHAT, CDR2 FQDESV (reference sequence). The CDR3 is CASSRTGPPYNEQFF. The CDR3 nucleotides read TGTGCCAGCAGTCGGACAGGGCCCCCCTACAATGAGCAGTTCTTC.

This clone was picked up one time. This rearrangement joins TRBV5-1 to TRBJ2-7; TRBD1 might be the D (6 bases). V was shortened by 0 bases and J by 7 bases, with 14 bases between the two germline ends. The CDR3 sequence is 14 residues long. Germline-derived CDR1 and CDR2 are SGHRS and YFSETQ. For the CDR3, the DNA is TGCGCCAGCAGCTTGGCGGAGCAGGGGAGAGAGCAGTACTTC. Residues: CASSLAEQGREQYF.

This clone was seen more than once but under ten times. V usage is TRBV7-9 and J usage is TRBJ2-1; the D gene is possibly TRBD1 (5 bases). Trimming shortened V by 5 bases and J by 9 bases, and 11 bases separated the two germline ends. This CDR3 is 12 amino acids long. The germline V gene encodes CDR1 SEHNR and CDR2 FQNEAQ (reference sequence). The chain's CDR3 is CASSLDNLEQFF. Written as DNA, the CDR3 is TGTGCCAGCAGCCTGGACAATCTTGAGCAGTTCTTC. Drawing the rest from reference TRBV7-9 and TRBJ2-1, the complete variable domain is DTGVSQNPRHKITKRGQNVTFRCDPISEHNRLYWYRQTLGQGPEFLTYFQNEAQLEKSRLLSDRFSAERPKGSFSTLEIQRTEQGDSAMYLCASSLDNLEQFFGPGTRLTVL.

This chain uses TRBV4-3 with TRBJ2-7; 12 nucleotides align to TRBD2. J was trimmed by 6 bases and V by 0 bases; bases with no gene match: 6. Looked up from germline, CDR1 is LGHNA and CDR2 is YSLEER. The CDR3 has 16 residues. CDR3 in DNA: TGCGCCAGCAGCCAAGAGAGGGGACTAGCGGGTTTCGAGCAGTACTTC. It encodes CASSQERGLAGFEQYF.

The chain carries TRBV28 and TRBJ1-1, with D perhaps TRBD1 (5 bases). Germline V gene sequence: CDR1 MDHEN, CDR2 SYDVKM. The V gene lost 5 bases and the J gene lost 2 bases, with 15 bases spanning the gap. This CDR3 has 15 amino acids. The CDR3 sequence is CASSRPRGLNTEAFF. DNA of the CDR3: TGTGCCAGCAGTCGCCCCCGGGGACTCAACACTGAAGCTTTCTTT.

The chain is built from TRBV7-2 and TRBJ2-3; 13 bases map to TRBD2. Per germline, CDR1 SGHTA and CDR2 FQGNSA. This CDR3 region has 17 residues. Trimming took 1 base from V and 4 from J; bases not matched to a gene: 5. This chain's CDR3 is CASSLGPLAGGADTQYF. The CDR3 bases are TGTGCCAGCAGCTTAGGCCCACTAGCGGGGGGGGCAGATACGCAGTATTTT.

The chain employs TRBV4-2 and TRBJ2-7, with D maybe TRBD1 (6 bases). Germline V CDR1 and CDR2: LGHNA, YNFKEQ. The germline V and J ends were trimmed by 0 bases and 5 bases, with 17 bases remaining between them. The CDR3 is 16 residues long. The CDR3 region is CASSQDQGQGRHEQYF. The CDR3 DNA reads as TGTGCCAGCAGCCAAGATCAGGGGCAGGGTAGGCACGAGCAGTACTTC.

The gene calls are TRBV19 and TRBJ1-5; D may be TRBD1 (5 bases). CDR3 size: 16 residues. The V gene's germline CDR1 is LNHDA and CDR2 SQIVND (reference sequence). V lost 3 bases and J 1 base, leaving 13 bases between the germline ends. This CDR3 reads CASSMAGIRSNQPQHF. The CDR3 nucleotides are TGTGCCAGTAGTATGGCAGGGATAAGGAGCAATCAGCCCCAGCATTTT.

This clone was observed a single time. This chain joins TRBV6-2 or TRBV6-3 and TRBJ1-5; D call uncertain. V lost 6 bases and J lost 11, with 14 bases in between. There are 12 residues in the CDR3. Germline V gives CDR1 MNHEY, CDR2 SVGEGT. DNA for the CDR3: TGTGCCAGCAGCCAAGTCGGGGTGGCCCAGCATTTT. Translation: CASSQVGVAQHF.

In DNA, the CDR3 is TGTGCCAGCAGCGTAGAGAGGGACTCCACCCTCCACTTT. It codes for CASSVERDSTLHF. This chain uses TRBV9 with TRBJ1-6, with D maybe TRBD1 (5 bases). V was pared by 0 bases and J by 14 bases, with 12 bases between. The V gene's germline CDR1 is SGDLS and CDR2 YYNGEE. There are 13 residues in the CDR3.